This T cell receptor (beta chain) was found in a study of post-analysis software for immune sequencing data. TCR beta libraries were prepared from cDNA with unique molecular identifiers. Each CDR3 protein gets one entry after TCRdb re-called the PCR reads with MiXCR. The data show about 770,000 distinct CDR3 sequences, with 46% seen just once and roughly 4.4% held by the top ten. Trimming left V 0 bases short and J 1 base short, with 16 bases between. CDR3 length equals 17 residues. CDR1 is DFQATT and CDR2 is SNEGSKA in the germline V gene (reference sequence). Findings and limits, study-wide: There were four or five TRBV segments more frequent in patients than controls, and TRBV5-6, TRBV5-1 and TRBV20-1 were among them. Compared against controls, patients with multiple sclerosis displayed significantly lower normalized Chao1 diversity. The F measure placed samples prepared in the same batch into strongly shared clusters.

Worth noting for this clonotype: Its specificity is not known.

The chain recombines TRBV20-1 with TRBJ1-5; no clear D gene. This sequence originates from a girl aged 10-17 years with multiple sclerosis. Sequencing was done on a sample of blood. The CDR3 DNA follows: TGCAGTGCTAGAGATCATCTGGCGGTGGGGAGCAATCAGCCCCAGCATTTT. Amino acids: CSARDHLAVGSNQPQHF.